This TCR beta chain was observed in a study of CD8 T cell repertoires and HIV-1 epitope variants. Overall study context: Each of Twenty-five Gag and Nef epitope peptides stimulated a separate culture. 1M T cells were kept uncultured as a baseline.

This clone has a handful of counts. Its matching antigen is unknown. Profiled with immunoSEQ multiplex PCR; TCRdb holds only in-frame clones, not every one. The table shows some 6,000 clones, with approximately 67% occurring only once. General study points: Most of the nine antigen-specific clonotypes appeared cross-reactive to autologous or escape variants.

Source material: cultured CD8+ T cells derived from PBMCs. The TCR sequence derives from a male donor with HIV.

The chain's CDR3 is CATSRATLAGDSYEQYF. CDR3 coding DNA: TGTGCCACCAGCAGAGCAACCTTAGCGGGGGACTCCTACGAGCAGTACTTC. The chain couples TRBV15 to TRBJ2-7; 9 bases agree with TRBD2. J was trimmed by 0 bases and V by 1 base; bases with no gene match: 7. The CDR3 loop spans 17 amino acids. The germline V gene has CDR1 LNHNV and CDR2 YYDKDF (reference sequence).